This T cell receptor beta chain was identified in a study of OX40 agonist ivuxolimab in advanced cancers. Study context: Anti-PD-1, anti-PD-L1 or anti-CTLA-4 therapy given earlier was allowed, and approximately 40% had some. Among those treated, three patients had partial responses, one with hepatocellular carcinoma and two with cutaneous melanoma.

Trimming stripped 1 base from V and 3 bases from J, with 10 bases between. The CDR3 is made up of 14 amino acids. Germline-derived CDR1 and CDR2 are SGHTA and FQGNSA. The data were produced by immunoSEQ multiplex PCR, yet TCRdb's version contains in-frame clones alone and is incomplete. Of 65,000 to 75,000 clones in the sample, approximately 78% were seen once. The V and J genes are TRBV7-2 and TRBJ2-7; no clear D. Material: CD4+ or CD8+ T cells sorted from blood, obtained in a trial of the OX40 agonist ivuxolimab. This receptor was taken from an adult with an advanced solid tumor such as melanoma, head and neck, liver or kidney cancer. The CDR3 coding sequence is TGTGCCAGCAGCTTAGTGAGTTGGGGCTACGAGCAGTACTTC. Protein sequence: CASSLVSWGYEQYF.